This TCR beta chain was sequenced in a study of identical twins (dated by TCRdb to 2016 to 2017). Regarding the study in general: TCR alpha and beta repertoires from monozygotic twins, unrelated adults of various ages and cord blood were deep-sequenced to test whether fetal clonotypes persist. Replicate twin experiments were performed at different times using different library preparation protocols to rule out contamination. General findings and caveats noted by the study authors: Compared with coincidental sharing between unrelated individuals, an excess of low generation-probability sequences was observed among out-of-frame TCR alpha sequences shared between twins. Zero-insertion analyses could be partly confounded by invariant T cells such as MAIT and iNKT, though diverse VJ usage argued against such confounding for most clonotypes. Fewer insertions were carried by abundant cord blood beta clonotypes, a similar but weaker trend appeared in young adult naive repertoires, and no such trend appeared in memory repertoires. Excess twin sharing in beta out-of-frame sequences was weaker because fewer shared sequences lowered the signal-to-noise ratio. Because the same donors could not be followed over many years, the conclusions depended on cross-sectional statistical analysis. Out-of-frame TCR alpha sharing in monozygotic twins was systematically underestimated by recombination models, whereas sharing between unrelated individuals was in agreement with the recombination models.

This clonotype appeared a few times. Its antigen specificity is not known. The input lacks base qualities; no much larger clone sits a single base away. All donors were healthy Caucasians. Three pairs of female monozygotic twins, all aged 18 to 29 years, were included in the twin cohort. Peripheral blood mononuclear cells were the source from which RNA for the TCR libraries was isolated. The CDR3 goes from the cysteine to the phenylalanine over 13 residues. Kept here is only the CDR3 DNA, which spans 39 bases and is read in frame from base 1. CDR1 and CDR2 are read off the germline V gene (reference sequence) as WNHNN and SYGVQD. Trimming removed 6 bases from V and 0 bases from J, leaving 8 bases between the germline ends. Library preparation employed 5' RACE. The instrument was an Illumina HiSeq 2000. A universal primer binding site was added through template switching, and the final cDNA carried a unique molecular identifier so that TCR cDNA molecules could be counted accurately. First-strand cDNA for TCR alpha and beta chains was synthesized from specific primers in the conserved constant-segment region. To control for contamination, every cDNA library was double barcoded, receiving both a SMART-Mk sample barcode and Illumina barcodes. TruSeq adapter sequences and Illumina sample barcodes were added in two successive PCR steps. The TCR alpha and beta cDNA libraries were sequenced on the Illumina HiSeq platform using custom primers. As for the original processing: Unique molecular identifiers were extracted from raw reads with MiGEC, and CDR3 positions were determined with MiXCR. Recombination models were inferred per individual with the repgenHMM and IGoR tools using an EM algorithm. The tcR package in R was used for shared clonotype analysis, with sharing normalized by the product of cloneset sizes. To study raw recombination without the effects of thymic and clonal selection, out-of-frame nonproductive sequences were analyzed. TCRdb reprocessing: public reads trimmed at Q25 with fastp, clones called with MiXCR, in-frame beta chains kept. Records with the same CDR3 protein are collapsed into one entry carrying the most frequent genes and DNA. Here the V and J calls rest on TCRdb's processing, not on the authors' analysis. The table for this sample lists about 720,000 distinct CDR3 sequences; 15% to 20% of them were counted only once. The biggest ten clones account for over 10% of the sample.

In addition, the sample was reused for a study of T cells expressing NK-cell markers. In that second paper, the authors write: Roughly 8 donors provided sorted CD3+CD56+NKG2C+, CD3+CD56+NKG2C- and CD3+CD56-NKG2C+ T-cell subsets, whose TCR beta-chain repertoires were profiled. Among the eight sequenced donors, seven were HCMV-seropositive and one was HCMV-seronegative. In several experiments an anti-gammadeltaTCR antibody was added to restrict sorting to alphabetaTCR-expressing T cells. In a handful of donors, the dominant CD3+CD56+NKG2C+ clonotypes were found to rank among the top 10 CD8+ clonotypes and to make up roughly 1.0-7.0% of CD8+ T cells. Those dominant clonotypes were again the most abundant among CD3+CD56-NKG2C+ cells in a handful of donors, at about 25-60.1%. Whether the expanded NKG2C-expressing T cell clones were specific for HCMV antigens was left unclear. Randomly selected healthy volunteers, three men and five women, were used as the eight sequenced donors. To determine HCMV serostatus, a commercial ELISA kit was used to detect HCMV-specific IgG in serum. Bulk peripheral blood T-cell repertoires were additionally sequenced from unsorted PBMC for six donors. MIGEC was used to demultiplex reads and group reads by UMI, and MiTCR was used to assemble and quantify clonotypes. To exclude erroneous sequences, any TCR cDNA sequence not supported by at least two reads was discarded. The tcR package was used for downstream repertoire analysis, and clonotypes were matched across fractions by CDR3 nucleotide sequence plus V segment. VDJmatch was used to annotate antigen specificity against VDJdb, with one amino acid substitution in CDR3 allowed.

The clonotype comes from a woman younger than 30 in good health. The rearrangement joined TRBV10-1 to TRBJ1-1, with the D gene call left open. Sequencing was carried out using PBMCs. The DNA sequence reads TGCGCCAGCAGGGAGCCCATGAACACTGAAGCTTTCTTT. Its product reads: CASREPMNTEAFF.